This record looks at one T cell receptor beta chain sequence and its context. What it recognizes is unknown. Germline and junction disagree at one end, which may indicate a read error. The sorted regulatory T cells were CD4+, CD25-high and CD127-low, with genomic DNA sequenced. Produced via immunoSEQ multiplex PCR; TCRdb's table is partial and in-frame only. The sample gives roughly 20,000 clones, approximately 88% of which show up once; 1.4% is in the top ten. The data are from a study of regulatory and conventional T cells in RAG deficiency. Overall study findings and caveats: RAG-deficient patients showed markedly lower Shannon entropy and higher Simpson indices than control T-cell subsets. These Omenn syndrome Treg sorts may hold peripherally activated cells instead. Patient subsets had shorter CDR3s; Omenn Treg-Tconv overlap exceeded 85%.

The CDR3 runs to 12 residues. Germline V gene data show CDR1 as MNHNY and CDR2 as SVGAGI (reference sequence). In addition, the sample was reused for a study of regulatory T cells. In that study: The PCR used 52 TRBV and 13 TRBJ primers.

Sample: Tregs sorted from blood. The chain links TRBV6-6 to TRBJ2-5; 9 nucleotides align to TRBD1. The receptor was derived from a human donor in good health. CDR3 DNA sequence: TGTGCCAGCAGTTCCGGCGACAGGGGGGAAAACTTC. It translates to CASSSGDRGENF.